This TCR beta chain was obtained from a study of T cell responses to AZD1222 COVID-19 vaccine listed by TCRdb under 2021. At the level of the whole study: TCR sequencing covered more than 230 trial participants: approximately 200 given two doses of AZD1222 and 26 given two doses of MenACWY control vaccine. Trial participants were enrolled by age into subgroups of 18-55, 56-69 and 70-plus years, and 148, 28 and 57 TCR-sequenced participants, respectively, were included in these subgroups.

The CDR3 regions of human TCRbeta chains were analyzed by immunosequencing. The study's processing was this. TCRs in the repertoires were compared against a reference library of SARS-CoV-2-specific TCRs that had been generated with the MIRA antigen-specificity platform. Breadth was defined as the fraction of unique TCRs that were SARS-CoV-2-associated, and depth was defined as the fraction of total T cells that were SARS-CoV-2-associated. Using the MIRA data, each spike-specific TCR was mapped to the spike region that the TCR reacts to and placed in a CD4 or CD8 class. Log10-transformed breadth and depth values were compared by one-way ANOVA with Sidak's multiple comparisons tests. The clones in this table, taken by TCRdb from immuneACCESS, are in-frame only. Not every clone is retained; where verified, under half of the shortfall comes from an unresolved V gene, and the cause of the rest is unknown. V and J calls and clone size are given by that table; D and trimming were obtained from the DNA. The sample profile shows more than 95,000 clones; 85% of them were found once. The ten top clones hold less than 5.5% of the sample.

The time point label, as the study defines it: about 28 days (+/-7) after the second vaccine dose. AZD1222 recipients given second doses at about 4 weeks or at about 12 weeks were pooled, since spike-specific TCR depth and breadth were not found to differ between the two schedules. Vaccinee samples were obtained from the UK trials COV001 and COV002, which included a single-blind randomized controlled phase 2/3 trial of AZD1222 (ChAdOx1 nCoV-19) in healthy adults. For TCRbeta chain sequencing, PBMC samples were collected from trial participants at day 0 and at day 28 after the second dose. The paper's findings and limits, for the study overall: Conclusions about previously exposed vaccinees are limited, since just a handful of AZD1222 recipients were seropositive for SARS-CoV-2 at baseline. The 56-69-year group was small, and its depth increase did not reach significance, likely because of low power. Because no samples from the day 14 peak response were available, repertoires could be characterized only after the peak T cell response. Reportedly, close to half of the unique spike-specific TCRs recognized epitopes lying outside the regions that are mutated in the B.1.351 and B.1.1.7 variants. CD4 TCRs associated with the vaccine covered the entire spike protein, and the dominant responses were in regions 160-218 and 743-854. Participants were mostly white British, with more females than males. The authors suggested clonal diversity may have been underestimated. A significant rise in spike-specific TCR breadth and depth was observed after two AZD1222 doses relative to day 0 and relative to MenACWY recipients.

CDR1 MNHEY and CDR2 SVGAGI were looked up in the germline V gene. The CDR3 runs 15 residues from the cysteine to the phenylalanine. Of all the DNA, just the CDR3 is kept, 45 bases in frame from base 1. V and J are trimmed by 10 bases and 4 bases, and the gene matches miss 11 bases of the junction. As concerns this clone: This clone's antigen is unknown. It has no much larger one-base neighbor in the sample; base qualities were not kept.

This receptor was taken from an adult who received the AZD1222 COVID-19 vaccine. The rearrangement combines TRBV6-5 with TRBJ2-2, and TRBD1 aligns with 8 junction nucleotides. The sequencing used peripheral blood, collected 28 days after the second AZD1222 dose. The CDR3 here reads CATHRGDKTTGELFF. In nucleotides, the sequence is TGTGCCACCCACAGGGGGGACAAGACCACCGGGGAGCTGTTTTTT.